A selection of T cell receptor beta chains follows, all from one sample in a study of cytomegalovirus exposure and HLA in healthy donors. Sequenced by immunoSEQ multiplex PCR; TCRdb stores in-frame clones only, minus some. The sample consists of 120,000 to 150,000 clones, about nine tenths of them appearing once. Sequencing used PBMCs. These receptors were taken from a man younger than 35 in good health and CMV-seropositive. Both conserved end residues are trimmed from each CDR3. Fields, in order: V gene, D gene, clone size, J gene, CDR3 protein. A D gene is named only where the DNA matches it firmly. Some rows have no size entry. The others give once, few or many, or a class for an expanded clone.

>TRBV30|TRBD2|-|TRBJ2-5
AWSVSSGYQETQY
>TRBV2|-|-|TRBJ1-3
ASSSAGLPSGNTIY
>TRBV5-4|TRBD2|-|TRBJ2-7
ASSAGAGEQY
>TRBV7-8|-|-|TRBJ2-7
ASRGLGEQY
>TRBV7-3|-|-|TRBJ1-4
ASSPGAGNEKLF
>TRBV5-1|-|once|TRBJ2-7
ASSLKESSYEQY
>TRBV27|TRBD1|-|TRBJ1-5
ASSFKGGRAQH
>TRBV7-9|-|-|TRBJ1-5
ASSWDTSNQPQH
>TRBV30|-|-|TRBJ1-2
AWSVGHTSNGYT
>TRBV25-1|TRBD1|-|TRBJ2-7
ATEDTGGSYEQY
>TRBV5-4|TRBD2|-|TRBJ2-3
ASSDGLAATDTQY